This T cell receptor (beta chain) was captured by sequencing in a study of T cells in Graves' hyperthyroidism and ophthalmopathy. Study-wide points: Patients with ophthalmopathy were separated from those with stable hyperthyroidism by a 13 V-J model.

RNA transcripts yielded amplified TCR beta CDR3 regions. A first-round RT-PCR of the TCR CDR3 used the HTBI primer set. TCRdb re-analysed the multiplex PCR reads in MiXCR, keeping a single row per CDR3 protein. The sample consists of 660,000 or so distinct CDR3 sequences, 20% of them appearing once. This clonotype was observed a handful of times. The antigen remains unidentified. In germline, CDR1 is PRHDT, CDR2 FYEKMQ (reference sequence). The CDR3 has 15 amino acids. The V end lost 7 bases, the J end lost 0 bases, and 14 bases lay between the germline ends. Fresh peripheral blood, 9.5 to 10 ml of it, supplied the PBMCs.

Material: blood. This chain links TRBV13 with TRBJ2-3; D might be TRBD2 (5 bases). The clonotype originates from a man between 25 and 39 years old with Graves' ophthalmopathy. DNA of the CDR3: TGTGCCAGCACTGGCGGGCCGCGAAGCACAGATACGCAGTATTTT. Translating it yields CASTGGPRSTDTQYF.